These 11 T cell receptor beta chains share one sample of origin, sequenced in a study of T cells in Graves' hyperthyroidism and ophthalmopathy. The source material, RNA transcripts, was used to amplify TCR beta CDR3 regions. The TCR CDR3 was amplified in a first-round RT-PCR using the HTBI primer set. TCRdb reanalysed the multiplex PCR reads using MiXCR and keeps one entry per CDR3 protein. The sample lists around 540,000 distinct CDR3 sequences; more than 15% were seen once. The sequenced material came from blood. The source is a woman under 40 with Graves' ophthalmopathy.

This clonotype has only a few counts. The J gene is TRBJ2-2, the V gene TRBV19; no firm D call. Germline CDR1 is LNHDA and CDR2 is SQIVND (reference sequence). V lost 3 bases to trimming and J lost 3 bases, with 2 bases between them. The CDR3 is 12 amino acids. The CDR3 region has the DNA TGTGCCAGTAGTATCCACACCGGGGAGCTGTTTTTT. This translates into CASSIHTGELFF.

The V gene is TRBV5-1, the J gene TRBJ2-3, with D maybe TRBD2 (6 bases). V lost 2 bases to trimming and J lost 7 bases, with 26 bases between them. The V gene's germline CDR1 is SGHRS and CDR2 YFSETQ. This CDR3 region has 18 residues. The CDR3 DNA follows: TGCGCCAGCAGCTTTGTGGGGCGGGGAGACGGTGGGCGGAATACGCAGTATTTT. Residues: CASSFVGRGDGGRNTQYF.

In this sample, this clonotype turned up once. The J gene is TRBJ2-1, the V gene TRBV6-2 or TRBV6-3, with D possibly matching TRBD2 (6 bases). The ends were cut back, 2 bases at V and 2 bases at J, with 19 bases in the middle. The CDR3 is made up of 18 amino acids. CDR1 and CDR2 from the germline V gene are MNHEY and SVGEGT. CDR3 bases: TGTGCCAGCAGTTACGCCCAGACTAGTCCCAGGGCCTACAATGAGCAGTTCTTC. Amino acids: CASSYAQTSPRAYNEQFF.

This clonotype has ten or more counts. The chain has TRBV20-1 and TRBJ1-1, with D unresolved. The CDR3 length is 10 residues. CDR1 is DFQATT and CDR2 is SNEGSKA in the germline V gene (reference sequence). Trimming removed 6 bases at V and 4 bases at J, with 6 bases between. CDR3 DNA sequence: TGCAGTGCCCGGCGCACTGAAGCTTTCTTT. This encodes CSARRTEAFF.

The CDR3, as DNA: TGTGCCAGCAGCCAAACACAGGGCGCAGATACGCAGTATTTT. Translated: CASSQTQGADTQYF. The V call is TRBV6-1, the J call TRBJ2-3; weak D call: TRBD1 (6 bases). Germline V gene sequence: CDR1 MNHNS, CDR2 SASEGT. CDR3 length equals 14 residues. Trimming removed 6 bases at V and 4 bases at J, with 14 bases between.

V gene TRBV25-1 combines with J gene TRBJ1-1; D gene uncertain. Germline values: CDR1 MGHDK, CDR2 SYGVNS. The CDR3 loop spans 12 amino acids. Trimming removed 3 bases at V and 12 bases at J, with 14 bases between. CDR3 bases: TGTGCCAGCAGTGATGGTCCAGCCCATCCTTTCTTT. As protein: CASSDGPAHPFF.

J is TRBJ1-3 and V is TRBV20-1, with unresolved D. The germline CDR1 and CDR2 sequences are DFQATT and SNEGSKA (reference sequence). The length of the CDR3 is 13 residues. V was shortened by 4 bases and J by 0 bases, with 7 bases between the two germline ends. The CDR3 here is CSAKPNSGNTIYF. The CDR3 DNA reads TGCAGTGCTAAGCCTAACTCTGGAAACACCATATATTTT.

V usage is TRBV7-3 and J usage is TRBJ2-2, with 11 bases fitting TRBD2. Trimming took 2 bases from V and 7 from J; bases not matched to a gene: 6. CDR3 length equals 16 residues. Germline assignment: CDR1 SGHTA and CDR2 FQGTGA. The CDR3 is CASSLLLAGGDGELFF. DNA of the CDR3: TGTGCCAGCAGCTTACTCCTAGCGGGAGGTGACGGGGAGCTGTTTTTT.

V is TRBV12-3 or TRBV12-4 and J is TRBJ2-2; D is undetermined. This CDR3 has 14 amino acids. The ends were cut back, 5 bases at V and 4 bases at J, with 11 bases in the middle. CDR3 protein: CASSRVASTGELFF. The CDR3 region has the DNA TGTGCCAGCAGTCGGGTTGCGAGCACCGGGGAGCTGTTTTTT.

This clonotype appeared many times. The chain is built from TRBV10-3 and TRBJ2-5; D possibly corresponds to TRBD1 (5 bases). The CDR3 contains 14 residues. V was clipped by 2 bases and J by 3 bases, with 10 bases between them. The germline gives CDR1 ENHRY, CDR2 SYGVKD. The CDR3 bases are TGTGCCATCAGTGAGAATAACAGGAAAGAGACCCAGTACTTC. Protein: CAISENNRKETQYF.

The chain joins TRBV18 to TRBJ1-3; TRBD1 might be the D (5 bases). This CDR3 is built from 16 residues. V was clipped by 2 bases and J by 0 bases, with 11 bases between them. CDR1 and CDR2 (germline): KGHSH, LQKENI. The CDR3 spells CASSPSGANSGNTIYF. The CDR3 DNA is TGTGCCAGCTCACCAAGTGGGGCAAACTCTGGAAACACCATATATTTT.